The next 3 T cell receptor beta chains were all read from a single sample in a study of metastatic and nonmetastatic thyroid tumors. Thyroid surgery took place with no prior treatment in any patient. TCRdb re-called the PCR reads through MiXCR. The sample records tens of thousands of clones, approximately 22% being singletons. The sequenced sample was blood. These receptors were taken from a male donor with papillary thyroid cancer or a benign thyroid nodule (not recorded which). Some clones in this sample may be carry-over from other donors' samples.

The CDR3 region has the DNA TGCGCCAGCAGCCCCGGACAGCTGAATTCACCCCTCCACTTT. Its translation is CASSPGQLNSPLHF. The rearrangement links TRBV5-1 to TRBJ1-6, with D possibly being TRBD1 (6 bases). CDR3 length: 14 amino acids. Germline V gives CDR1 SGHRS, CDR2 YFSETQ. Trimming took 4 bases from V and 7 from J, leaving 12 bases between them. The complete variable domain, with remaining parts taken from reference TRBV5-1 and TRBJ1-6, reads KAGVTQTPRYLIKTRGQQVTLSCSPISGHRSVSWYQQTPGQGLQFLFEYFSETQRNKGNFPGRFSGRQFSNSRSEMNVSTLELGDSALYLCASSPGQLNSPLHFGNGTRLTVT.

This clone was counted many times. The chain uses TRBV20-1 and TRBJ1-5; D is possibly TRBD1 (6 bases). The CDR3 length is 15 residues. Deletions cut 0 bases from V and 0 bases from J, with 9 bases between. Germline-derived CDR1 and CDR2 are DFQATT and SNEGSKA (reference sequence). CDR3 bases: TGCAGTGCTAGAGATTTCAGGGGTAGCAATCAGCCCCAGCATTTT. Its protein product is CSARDFRGSNQPQHF.

The chain uses TRBV6-2 or TRBV6-3 and TRBJ2-3; D not resolved. CDR1 and CDR2 from the germline V gene are MNHEY and SVGEGT. The CDR3 extends over 14 amino acids. V was trimmed by 3 bases and J by 0 bases, leaving 7 bases between them. CDR3 sequence reads: CASSYQDSTDTQYF. The CDR3 nucleotides are TGTGCCAGCAGTTATCAGGATAGCACAGATACGCAGTATTTT.